This T cell receptor beta chain is drawn from a study of blood T cell repertoires in COVID-19. Study background: Samples of COVID-19 (acute and convalescent) were obtained from the United States, Italy and Spain.

Trimming stripped 7 bases from V and 4 bases from J, with 16 bases between. The CDR3 loop spans 15 amino acids. The germline V gene has CDR1 LNHDA and CDR2 SQIVND (reference sequence). The assay was immunoSEQ multiplex PCR, and TCRdb's table has in-frame clones only and misses some. The sample holds a few hundred thousand clones, 84% seen once. The sequencing sample was made of peripheral blood. This TCR was recovered from a woman in her forties who had recovered from COVID-19. The V gene is TRBV19, the J gene TRBJ2-2, with D perhaps matching TRBD1 (5 bases). The CDR3 DNA reads TGTGCCAGTACCCCAATGTTAGGGGTCACCGGGGAGCTGTTTTTT. Protein product: CASTPMLGVTGELFF.